The 18 T cell receptor beta chains given below trace back to one sample, sequenced in a study of T cell changes during pregnancy in multiple sclerosis. Sequencing was performed with immunoSEQ multiplex PCR; in TCRdb, only in-frame clones are kept and a portion is missing. The sample holds 75,000 to 95,000 clones, 85% to 95% seen once. Here the sequenced sample was peripheral blood, taken in the first trimester of pregnancy. These receptor sequences come from a female donor in good health, enrolled as a control in a pregnancy study.

This rearrangement joins TRBV2 to TRBJ1-6; a possible D gene is TRBD1 (6 bases). CDR1 SNHLY and CDR2 FYNNEI come from the germline V gene. The CDR3 length is 15 residues. V was cut by 6 bases and J by 6 bases, with 15 bases left in between. This CDR3 reads CASRPTDRPNSPLHF. As DNA, the CDR3 is TGTGCCAGCAGACCTACAGACAGGCCTAATTCACCCCTCCACTTT.

The V call is TRBV6-4, the J call TRBJ2-3; D is possibly TRBD1 (7 bases). This CDR3 has 18 amino acids. Germline lookup yields CDR1 MRHNA and CDR2 SNTAGT. V was shortened by 0 bases and J by 4 bases, with 20 bases between the two germline ends. The CDR3 DNA reads TGTGCCAGCAGTGACTCGACGTCTCAGGGGGGAGGCCCAGATACGCAGTATTTT. It specifies CASSDSTSQGGGPDTQYF.

This rearrangement joins TRBV6-6 to TRBJ2-2, with a weak D call TRBD1 (6 bases). The germline V gene has CDR1 MNHNY and CDR2 SVGAGI (reference sequence). V was pared by 2 bases and J by 7 bases, with 8 bases between. CDR3 length equals 13 residues. The CDR3 DNA reads as TGTGCCAGCAGTTACGGGGGCGGCGGGGAGCTGTTTTTT. Its translation is CASSYGGGGELFF.

The J gene is TRBJ1-2, the V gene TRBV2; D call uncertain. This CDR3 region has 11 residues. Germline V gene lookup returns CDR1 SNHLY and CDR2 FYNNEI. With 7 bases removed from V and 8 bases from J, the gap between germline ends came to 11 bases. The CDR3 protein is CASILYRGYTF. The CDR3 DNA is TGTGCCAGCATCCTCTATCGCGGCTACACCTTC.

This chain connects TRBV19 to TRBJ1-2; a weak D match, TRBD1 (5 bases). V was pared by 5 bases and J by 3 bases, with 7 bases between. This CDR3 spans 12 amino acids. Germline CDR1 is LNHDA and CDR2 is SQIVND (reference sequence). The CDR3 loop is CASSPGHYGYTF. The CDR3 region has the DNA TGTGCCAGTAGTCCAGGGCACTATGGCTACACCTTC.

V is TRBV21-1 and J is TRBJ2-1; TRBD2, as called in the table, went unchecked against the DNA. TRBV21-1 is a pseudogene segment. The CDR3 spans 15 residues. In DNA form, the CDR3 reads TGTGCCAGCAGCGGGGGGACTAGCGGGGGCAATGAGCAGTTCTTC. Protein product: CASSGGTSGGNEQFF.

The chain has TRBV4-1 and TRBJ1-6, with 8 nucleotides matching TRBD1. The CDR3 totals 18 residues. The V gene end was trimmed by 1 base and the J gene end by 7 bases; junction bases not matched to a gene: 12. Germline CDR1 and CDR2: MGHRA and YSYEKL. CDR3: CASSQAPAGQGTNSPLHF. CDR3 nucleotides: TGCGCCAGCAGCCAAGCTCCCGCTGGACAGGGCACAAATTCACCCCTCCACTTT.

The CDR3 sequence: CASSLRADSRAEAFF. In DNA, the CDR3 is TGTGCCAGCAGCTTACGCGCGGACAGCCGGGCTGAAGCTTTCTTT. The chain has TRBV13 and TRBJ1-1; possibly TRBD1 for D (6 bases). Germline CDR1 PRHDT, CDR2 FYEKMQ (reference sequence). V shed 2 bases and J shed 6 bases, with 16 bases lying between them. The CDR3 is 15 amino acids.

V and J are TRBV5-4 and TRBJ1-1; D remains unclear. Trimming cost V 2 bases and J 1 base, with 9 bases left between them. CDR3 length: 14 residues. Germline CDR1 SGHNT, CDR2 YYREEE (reference sequence). This chain's CDR3 is CASSLGRGNTEAFF. CDR3 bases: TGTGCCAGCAGCTTAGGTCGGGGGAACACTGAAGCTTTCTTT.

This rearrangement joins TRBV19 to TRBJ1-2; 8 bases align to TRBD1. This CDR3 is 15 amino acids long. After removal of 5 bases from V and 4 bases from J, the junction contained 9 bases not matched to a gene. Germline V gene data show CDR1 as LNHDA and CDR2 as SQIVND (reference sequence). CDR3 coding DNA: TGTGCCAGTAGTGATGACAGGGGACCTACCTATGGCTACACCTTC. It specifies CASSDDRGPTYGYTF.

The chain has TRBV20-1 and TRBJ1-2; no firm D call. The CDR3 is made up of 11 amino acids. The germline V gene has CDR1 DFQATT and CDR2 SNEGSKA (reference sequence). V shed 5 bases and J shed 3 bases, with 7 bases lying between them. CDR3 coding DNA: TGCAGTGCTTATTCCTACTATGGCTACACCTTC. This codes for CSAYSYYGYTF.

V and J are TRBV7-8 and TRBJ1-6; a weak D match, TRBD1 (5 bases). Deletions cut 2 bases from V and 9 bases from J, with 11 bases between. Per germline, CDR1 SGHVS and CDR2 FQNEAQ. The CDR3 runs to 14 residues. The CDR3 loop is CASSLTQGGSPLHF. The CDR3 DNA reads TGTGCCAGCAGCTTAACCCAGGGAGGTTCACCCCTCCACTTT. Supplemented by reference TRBV7-8 and TRBJ1-6, the full variable domain reads GAGVSQSPRYKVAKRGQDVALRCDPISGHVSLFWYQQALGQGPEFLTYFQNEAQLDKSGLPSDRFFAERPEGSVSTLKIQRTQQEDSAVYLCASSLTQGGSPLHFGNGTRLTVT.

J is TRBJ1-6 and V is TRBV5-5, with D perhaps matching TRBD1 (6 bases). The CDR3 covers 14 residues. The V end lost 2 bases, the J end lost 9 bases, and 12 bases lay between the germline ends. From germline, CDR1 is SGHKS and CDR2 YYEKEE (reference sequence). CDR3 sequence reads: CASSFGQKASPLHF. The CDR3 DNA sequence: TGTGCCAGCAGCTTCGGACAGAAAGCTTCACCCCTCCACTTT.

The rearrangement links TRBV19 to TRBJ2-7, with 7 bases that match TRBD1. CDR3 length: 14 amino acids. Germline CDR1 LNHDA, CDR2 SQIVND (reference sequence). V gave up 3 bases and J gave up 4 bases; unmatched junction bases: 6. The CDR3 sequence is CASSIPGQTYEQYF. The CDR3 nucleotides read TGTGCCAGTAGTATCCCGGGACAGACGTACGAGCAGTACTTC.

V usage is TRBV5-4 and J usage is TRBJ2-7; weak D call: TRBD2 (6 bases). Per the germline V gene, CDR1 is SGHNT and CDR2 is YYREEE (reference sequence). The CDR3 runs 15 residues. V dropped 1 base and J dropped 3 bases, with 14 bases sitting between them. The CDR3 sequence is CASSLQRGGGYEQYF. In DNA form, the CDR3 reads TGTGCCAGCAGCTTGCAACGGGGAGGAGGCTACGAGCAGTACTTC.

The CDR3 DNA is TGTGCCAGCAGCCCCGCGGAGGGGCCTAGGGCGGGAGCTTTCTTT. This encodes CASSPAEGPRAGAFF. J is TRBJ1-1 and V is TRBV6-6, with D possibly TRBD1 on 5 matching bases. Trimming stripped 6 bases from V and 10 bases from J, with 24 bases between. Looked up from germline, CDR1 is MNHNY and CDR2 is SVGAGI (reference sequence). The CDR3 loop spans 15 amino acids.

The genes are TRBV28 and TRBJ1-1, with D possibly TRBD1 on 6 matching bases. Germline CDR1 and CDR2: MDHEN and SYDVKM. The CDR3 length is 13 residues. Trimming left V 2 bases short and J 11 bases short, with 15 bases between. CDR3 sequence: CASSLQGPMDAFF. CDR3 in DNA: TGTGCCAGCAGTTTACAGGGGCCAATGGACGCTTTCTTT.

The chain combines TRBV7-8 with TRBJ1-4; D gene ambiguous. Trimming left V 5 bases short and J 0 bases short, with 19 bases between. Per the germline V gene, CDR1 is SGHVS and CDR2 is FQNEAQ. This CDR3 contains 18 residues. The CDR3 nucleotides read TGTGCCAGCAGCCCTAAGGCCGCAGGCCAAGCAACTAATGAAAAACTGTTTTTT. Its translation is CASSPKAAGQATNEKLFF.